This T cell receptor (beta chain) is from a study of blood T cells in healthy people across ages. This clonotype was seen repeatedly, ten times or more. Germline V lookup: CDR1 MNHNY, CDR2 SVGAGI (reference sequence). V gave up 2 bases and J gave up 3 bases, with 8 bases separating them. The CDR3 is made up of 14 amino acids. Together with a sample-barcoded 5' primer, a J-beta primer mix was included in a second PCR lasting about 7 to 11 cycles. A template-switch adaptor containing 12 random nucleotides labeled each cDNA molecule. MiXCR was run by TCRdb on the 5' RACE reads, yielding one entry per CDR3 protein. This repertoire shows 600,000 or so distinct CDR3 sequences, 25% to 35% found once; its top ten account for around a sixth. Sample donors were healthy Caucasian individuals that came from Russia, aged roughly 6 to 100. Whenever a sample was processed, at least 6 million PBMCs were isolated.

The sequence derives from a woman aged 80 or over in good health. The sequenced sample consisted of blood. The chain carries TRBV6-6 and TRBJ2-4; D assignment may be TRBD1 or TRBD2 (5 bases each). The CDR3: CASSYEGHKNIQYF. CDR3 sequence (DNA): TGTGCCAGCAGTTACGAGGGGCACAAAAACATTCAGTACTTC.